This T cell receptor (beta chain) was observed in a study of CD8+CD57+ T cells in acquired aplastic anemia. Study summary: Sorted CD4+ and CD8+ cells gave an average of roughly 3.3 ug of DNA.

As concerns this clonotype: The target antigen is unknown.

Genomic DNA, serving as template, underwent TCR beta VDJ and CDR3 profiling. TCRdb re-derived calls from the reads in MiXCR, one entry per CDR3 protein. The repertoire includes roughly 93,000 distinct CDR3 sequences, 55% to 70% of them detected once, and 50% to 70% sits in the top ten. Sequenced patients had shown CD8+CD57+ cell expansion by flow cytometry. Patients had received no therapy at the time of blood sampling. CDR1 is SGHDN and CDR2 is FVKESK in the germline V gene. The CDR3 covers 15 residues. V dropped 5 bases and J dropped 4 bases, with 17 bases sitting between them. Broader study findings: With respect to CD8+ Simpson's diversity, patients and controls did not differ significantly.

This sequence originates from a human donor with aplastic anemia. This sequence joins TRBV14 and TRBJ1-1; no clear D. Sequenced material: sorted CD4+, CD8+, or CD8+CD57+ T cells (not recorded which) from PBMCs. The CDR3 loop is CASSLKGRPRTEAFF. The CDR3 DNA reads TGTGCCAGCAGCTTAAAGGGAAGGCCACGCACTGAAGCTTTCTTT.